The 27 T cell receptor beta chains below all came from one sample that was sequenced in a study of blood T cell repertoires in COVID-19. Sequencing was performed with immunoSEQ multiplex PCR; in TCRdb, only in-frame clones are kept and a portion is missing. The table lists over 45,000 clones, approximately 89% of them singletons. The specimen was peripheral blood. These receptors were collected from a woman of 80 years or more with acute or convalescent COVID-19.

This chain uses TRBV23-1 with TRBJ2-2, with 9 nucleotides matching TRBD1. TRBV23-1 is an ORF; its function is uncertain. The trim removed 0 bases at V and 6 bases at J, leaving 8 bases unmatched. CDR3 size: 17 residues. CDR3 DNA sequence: TGCGCCAGCAGTCAATCGGGGACAGGGTGTTTAGCCGGGGAGCTGTTTTTT. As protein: CASSQSGTGCLAGELFF.

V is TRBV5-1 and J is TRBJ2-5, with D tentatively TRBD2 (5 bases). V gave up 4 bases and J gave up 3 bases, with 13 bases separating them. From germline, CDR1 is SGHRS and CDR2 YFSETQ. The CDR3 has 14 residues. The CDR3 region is CASSVPGSKETQYF. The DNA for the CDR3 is TGCGCCAGCAGCGTACCGGGGTCAAAAGAGACCCAGTACTTC.

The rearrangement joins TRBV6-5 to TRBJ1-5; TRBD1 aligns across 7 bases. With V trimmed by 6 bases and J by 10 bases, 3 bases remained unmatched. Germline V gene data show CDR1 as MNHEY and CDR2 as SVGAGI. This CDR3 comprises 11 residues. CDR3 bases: TGTGCCAGCAGCCGACAGGGACCCCAGCATTTT. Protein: CASSRQGPQHF.

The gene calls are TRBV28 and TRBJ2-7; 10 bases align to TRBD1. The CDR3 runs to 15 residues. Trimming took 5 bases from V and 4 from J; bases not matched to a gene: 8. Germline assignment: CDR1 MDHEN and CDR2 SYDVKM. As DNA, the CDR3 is TGTGCCAGCAGTCCGAGACAGGGGGCTTTGTACGAGCAGTACGTC. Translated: CASSPRQGALYEQYV.

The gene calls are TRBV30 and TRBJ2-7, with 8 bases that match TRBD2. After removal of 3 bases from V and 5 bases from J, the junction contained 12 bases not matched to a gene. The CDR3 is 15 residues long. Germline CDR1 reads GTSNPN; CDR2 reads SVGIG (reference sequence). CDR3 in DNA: TGTGCCTGGAGCCCCGGGAGGGGGGGGCCACACGAGCAGTACTTC. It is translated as CAWSPGRGGPHEQYF.

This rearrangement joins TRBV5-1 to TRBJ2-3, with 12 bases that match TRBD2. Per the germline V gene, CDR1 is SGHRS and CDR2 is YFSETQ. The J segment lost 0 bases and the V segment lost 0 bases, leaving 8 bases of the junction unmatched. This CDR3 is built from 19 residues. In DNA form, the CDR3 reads TGCGCCAGCAGCTTGGGGGGGACTAGCGGGCGAACTAGCACAGATACGCAGTATTTT. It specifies CASSLGGTSGRTSTDTQYF.

This CDR3 is CASSLGTSGGRTDTQYF. Here the CDR3 DNA reads TGTGCCAGCAGCTTGGGGACTAGCGGGGGCCGGACAGATACGCAGTATTTT. The chain links TRBV5-4 to TRBJ2-3; 13 bases align to TRBD2. CDR1 is SGHNT, CDR2 YYREEE, per germline (reference sequence). The ends lost 0 bases at V and 3 bases at J; junction bases unmatched: 4. The CDR3 consists of 17 residues.

The DNA of the CDR3 is TGTGCCAGCAGCCAAGGTGGTAGCGGGGACACAGATACGCAGTATTTT. Its translation: CASSQGGSGDTDTQYF. V gene TRBV3-1 (or the pseudogene TRBV3-2) combines with J gene TRBJ2-3; 8 bases fit TRBD2. V trimming: 1 base; J trimming: 2 bases; junction bases outside the gene matches: 5. Germline lookup yields CDR1 LGHDT and CDR2 YNNKEL (reference sequence). There are 16 residues in the CDR3.

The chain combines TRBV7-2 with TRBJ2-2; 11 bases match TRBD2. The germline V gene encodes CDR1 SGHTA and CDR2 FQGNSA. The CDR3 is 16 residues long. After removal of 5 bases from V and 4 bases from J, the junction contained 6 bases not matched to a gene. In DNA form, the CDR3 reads TGTGCCAGCAGCCTACTAGCGGGGGTAGTCACCGGGGAGCTGTTTTTT. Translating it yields CASSLLAGVVTGELFF.

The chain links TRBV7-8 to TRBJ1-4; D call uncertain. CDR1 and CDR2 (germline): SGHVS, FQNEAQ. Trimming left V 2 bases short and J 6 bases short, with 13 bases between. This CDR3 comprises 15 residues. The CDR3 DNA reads TGTGCCAGCAGCTTACTTGGGAGGGTTGATGAAAAACTGTTTTTT. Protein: CASSLLGRVDEKLFF. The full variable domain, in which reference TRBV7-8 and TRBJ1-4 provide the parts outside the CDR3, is GAGVSQSPRYKVAKRGQDVALRCDPISGHVSLFWYQQALGQGPEFLTYFQNEAQLDKSGLPSDRFFAERPEGSVSTLKIQRTQQEDSAVYLCASSLLGRVDEKLFFGSGTQLSVL.

The CDR3 sequence: CASSLRGTQNTEAFF. DNA for the CDR3: TGTGCCAGCAGCTTAAGGGGGACACAGAACACTGAAGCTTTCTTT. This rearrangement joins TRBV7-4 to TRBJ1-1; D may be TRBD1 (6 bases). Germline values: CDR1 SGHVT, CDR2 SQSDAQ. This CDR3 has 15 residues. V lost 2 bases and J 1 base, leaving 11 bases between the germline ends.

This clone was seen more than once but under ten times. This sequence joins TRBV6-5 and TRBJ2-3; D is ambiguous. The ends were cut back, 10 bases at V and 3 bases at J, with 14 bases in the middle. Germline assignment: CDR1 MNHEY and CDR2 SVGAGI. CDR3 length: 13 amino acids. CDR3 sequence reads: CAIAARGTDTQYF. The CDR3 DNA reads TGTGCCATAGCTGCGAGAGGTACAGATACGCAGTATTTT.

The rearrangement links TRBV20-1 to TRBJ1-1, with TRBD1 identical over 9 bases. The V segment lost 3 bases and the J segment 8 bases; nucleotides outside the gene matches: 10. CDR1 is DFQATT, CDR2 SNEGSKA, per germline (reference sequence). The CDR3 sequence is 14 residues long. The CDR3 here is CSASHRDREIEAFF. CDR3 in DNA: TGCAGTGCTAGTCACCGGGACAGGGAGATCGAAGCTTTCTTT.

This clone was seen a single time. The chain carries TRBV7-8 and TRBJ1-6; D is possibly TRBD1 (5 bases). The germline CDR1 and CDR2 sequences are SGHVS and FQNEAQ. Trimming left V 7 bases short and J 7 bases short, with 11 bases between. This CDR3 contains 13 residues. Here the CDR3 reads CASKGSLNSPLHF. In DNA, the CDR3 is TGTGCCAGCAAGGGGTCGCTGAATTCACCCCTCCACTTT.

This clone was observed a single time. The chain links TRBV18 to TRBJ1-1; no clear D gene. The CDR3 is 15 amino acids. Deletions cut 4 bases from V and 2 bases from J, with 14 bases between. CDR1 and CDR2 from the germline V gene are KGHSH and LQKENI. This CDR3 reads CASSRRTSSNTEAFF. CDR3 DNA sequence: TGTGCCAGCTCACGGAGAACCTCATCAAACACTGAAGCTTTCTTT.

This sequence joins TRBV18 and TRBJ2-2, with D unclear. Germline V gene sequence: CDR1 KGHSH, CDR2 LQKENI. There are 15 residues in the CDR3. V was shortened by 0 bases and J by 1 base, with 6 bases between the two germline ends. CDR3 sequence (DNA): TGTGCCAGCTCACCACCCCGCAGGAACACCGGGGAGCTGTTTTTT. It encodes CASSPPRRNTGELFF.

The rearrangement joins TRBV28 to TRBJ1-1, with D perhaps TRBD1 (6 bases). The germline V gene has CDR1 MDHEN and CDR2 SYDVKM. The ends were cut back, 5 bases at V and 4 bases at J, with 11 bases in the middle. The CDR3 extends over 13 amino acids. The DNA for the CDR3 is TGTGCCAGCAGTCCTACAGGGAGCACTGAAGCTTTCTTT. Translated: CASSPTGSTEAFF. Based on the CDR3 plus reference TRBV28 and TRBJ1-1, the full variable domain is DVKVTQSSRYLVKRTGEKVFLECVQDMDHENMFWYRQDPGLGLRLIYFSYDVKMKEKGDIPEGYSVSREKKERFSLILESASTNQTSMYLCASSPTGSTEAFFGQGTRLTVV.

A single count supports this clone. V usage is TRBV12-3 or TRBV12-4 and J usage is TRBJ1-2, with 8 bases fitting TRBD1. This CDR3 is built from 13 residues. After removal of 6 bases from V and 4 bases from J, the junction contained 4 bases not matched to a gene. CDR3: CASSRQGFYGYTF. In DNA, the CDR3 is TGTGCCAGCAGCAGACAGGGGTTCTATGGCTACACCTTC.

The chain's CDR3 is CASSGQYTDTQYF. DNA of the CDR3: TGTGCCAGCAGTGGACAATACACAGATACGCAGTATTTT. The V call is TRBV27, the J call TRBJ2-3, with D perhaps matching TRBD1 (5 bases). The CDR3 covers 13 residues. V shed 5 bases and J shed 2 bases, with 8 bases lying between them. CDR1 and CDR2 (germline): MNHEY, SMNVEV (reference sequence).

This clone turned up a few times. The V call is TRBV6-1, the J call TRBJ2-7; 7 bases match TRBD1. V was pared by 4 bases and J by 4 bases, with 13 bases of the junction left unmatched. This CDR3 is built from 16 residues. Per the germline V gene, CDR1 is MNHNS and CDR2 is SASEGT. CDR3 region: CASSARQGAEVYEQYF. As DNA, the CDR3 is TGTGCCAGCAGTGCCCGACAGGGCGCGGAGGTTTACGAGCAGTACTTC.

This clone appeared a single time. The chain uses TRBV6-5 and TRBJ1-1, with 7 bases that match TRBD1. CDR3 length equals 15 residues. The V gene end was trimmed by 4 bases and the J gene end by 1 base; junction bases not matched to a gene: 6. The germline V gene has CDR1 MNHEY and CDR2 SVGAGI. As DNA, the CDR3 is TGTGCCAGCAGTTCCCAACGGACAGGGAACACTGAAGCTTTCTTT. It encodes CASSSQRTGNTEAFF.

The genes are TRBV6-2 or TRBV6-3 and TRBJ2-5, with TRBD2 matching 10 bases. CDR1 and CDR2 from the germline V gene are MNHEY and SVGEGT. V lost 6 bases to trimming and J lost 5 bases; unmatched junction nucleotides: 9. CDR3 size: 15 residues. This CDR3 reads CASSLGTSVRETQYF. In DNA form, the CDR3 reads TGTGCCAGCAGCTTGGGGACTAGCGTGCGGGAGACCCAGTACTTC.

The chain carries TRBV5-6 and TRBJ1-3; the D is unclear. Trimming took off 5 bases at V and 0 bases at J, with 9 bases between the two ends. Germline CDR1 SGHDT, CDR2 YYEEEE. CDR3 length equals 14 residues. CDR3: CASRRSLSGNTIYF. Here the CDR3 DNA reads TGTGCCAGCAGGAGATCACTCTCTGGAAACACCATATATTTT.

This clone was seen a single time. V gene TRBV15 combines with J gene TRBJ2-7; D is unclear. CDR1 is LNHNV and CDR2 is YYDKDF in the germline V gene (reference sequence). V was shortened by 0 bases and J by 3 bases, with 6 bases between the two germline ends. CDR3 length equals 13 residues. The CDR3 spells CATSRDPSYEQYF. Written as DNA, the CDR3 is TGTGCCACCAGCAGAGATCCTAGCTACGAGCAGTACTTC.

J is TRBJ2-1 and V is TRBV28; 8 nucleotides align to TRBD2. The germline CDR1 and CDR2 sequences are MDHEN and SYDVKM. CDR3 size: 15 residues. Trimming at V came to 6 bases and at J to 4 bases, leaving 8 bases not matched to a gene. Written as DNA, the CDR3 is TGTGCCAGCAGAGACTTAGCGGGGCTTTACAATGAGCAGTTCTTC. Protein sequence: CASRDLAGLYNEQFF.

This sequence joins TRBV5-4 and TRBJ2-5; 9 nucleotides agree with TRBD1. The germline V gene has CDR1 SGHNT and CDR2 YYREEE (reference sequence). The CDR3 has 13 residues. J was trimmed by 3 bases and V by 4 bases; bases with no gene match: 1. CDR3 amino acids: CASSRTGEETQYF. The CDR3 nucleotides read TGTGCCAGCAGCCGGACAGGGGAAGAGACCCAGTACTTC. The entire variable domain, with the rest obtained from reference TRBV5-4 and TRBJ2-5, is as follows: ETGVTQSPTHLIKTRGQQVTLRCSSQSGHNTVSWYQQALGQGPQFIFQYYREEENGRGNFPPRFSGLQFPNYSSELNVNALELDDSALYLCASSRTGEETQYFGPGTRLLVL.

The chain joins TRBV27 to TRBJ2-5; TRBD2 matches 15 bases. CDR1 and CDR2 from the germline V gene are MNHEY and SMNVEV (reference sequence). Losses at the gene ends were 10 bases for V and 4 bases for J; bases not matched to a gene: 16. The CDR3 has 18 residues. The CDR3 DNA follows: TGTGCCAACCACAGGACCCCGGGACTAGCGGGGGGTAGAGAGACCCAGTACTTC. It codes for CANHRTPGLAGGRETQYF.